At least ten counts were recorded for the clone carrying this TCR beta chain. Its antigen is still unknown. The read ends 3 residues early relative to the CDR3; the germline J gene fills the gap. These data come from a study of T cell clonality in common variable immunodeficiency. The study, taken as a whole, reports: In common variable immunodeficiency, TCR beta chains reportedly carried fewer deletions and N-nucleotide insertions.

The assay was immunoSEQ multiplex PCR, and TCRdb's table has in-frame clones only and misses some. The sample yields more than 35,000 clones, without any singletons. The CDR3 runs to 17 residues. Trimming cost V 7 bases and J 3 bases; bases outside gene matches: 17. This chain links TRBV12-3 or TRBV12-4 with TRBJ2-7; 8 bases align to TRBD1. Sequencing input: peripheral blood mononuclear cells. The TCR comes from a person between 18 and 70 years old in good health. CDR3 loop: CASTSGVWAGGLYEQYF. The part of the CDR3 DNA that was read is TGTGCCAGCACCTCTGGAGTTTGGGCAGGGGGCCTCTACGAG.